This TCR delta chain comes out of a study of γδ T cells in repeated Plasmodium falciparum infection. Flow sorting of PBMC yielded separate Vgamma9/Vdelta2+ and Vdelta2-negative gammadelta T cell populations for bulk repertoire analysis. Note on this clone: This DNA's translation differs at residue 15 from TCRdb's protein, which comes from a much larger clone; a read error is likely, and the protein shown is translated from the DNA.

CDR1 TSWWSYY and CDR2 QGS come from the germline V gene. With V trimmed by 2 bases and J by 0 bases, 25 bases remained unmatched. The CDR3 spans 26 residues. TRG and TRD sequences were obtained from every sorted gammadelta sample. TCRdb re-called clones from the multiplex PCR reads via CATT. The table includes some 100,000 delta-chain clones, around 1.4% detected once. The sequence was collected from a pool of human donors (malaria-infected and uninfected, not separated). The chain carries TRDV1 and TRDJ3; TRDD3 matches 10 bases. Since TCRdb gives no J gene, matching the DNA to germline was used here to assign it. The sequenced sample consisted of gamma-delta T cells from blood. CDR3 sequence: CALGEALRNPSYWGMIGSWDTRQMFF. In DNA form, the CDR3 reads TGTGCTCTTGGGGAAGCCCTAAGAAACCCTTCGTACTGGGGGATGATCGGCTCCTGGGACACCCGACAGATGTTTTTC.